This TCR beta chain was recorded in a study of cytomegalovirus exposure and HLA in healthy donors. In the study overall: Unique TCRs from HLA-typed donors, 80 million to 100 million of them, were held in an early data release. Findings and caveats of the study: Several top significant clusters appeared, in a later analysis, to be linked to common viral pathogens. In all likelihood, a cluster of highly shared sequence variants was a sequencing artifact.

Details on this clone: Its matching antigen is unknown.

Everyone who donated was a healthy bone marrow donor. CDR1 SGHNT and CDR2 YYREEE come from the germline V gene (reference sequence). This CDR3 has 16 amino acids. Losses at the gene ends were 3 bases for V and 5 bases for J; bases not matched to a gene: 5. Researchers ran the PCR with 60 Vbeta and 13 Jbeta primers. The assay was immunoSEQ multiplex PCR, and TCRdb's table has in-frame clones only and misses some. The sample carries 130,000 to 150,000 clones, 9.4% recorded once. V gene TRBV5-4 combines with J gene TRBJ2-5, with TRBD2 matching 15 bases. The TCR comes from a male donor in good health and CMV-seronegative. Sequencing used PBMCs. CDR3 in DNA: TGTGCCAGCAGCTATCCGGGACTAGCGGGAGGCGAGACCCAGTACTTC. Its protein product is CASSYPGLAGGETQYF.